The 3 T cell receptor beta chains listed next were all sequenced from one sample in a study of blood T cell repertoires in COVID-19 (dated by TCRdb to 2018 to 2021). The protocol used for the library was the immunoSEQ multiplex PCR assay. Entries here come from immuneACCESS through TCRdb and include only in-frame sequences with V and J called. Some clones fail to appear in such tables; in the studies checked, an unresolved V gene covers under half of the shortfall, and the cause of the remainder is unknown. Here the sample has 150,000 to 200,000 clones; roughly four fifths occur a single time. Of the sample, about 8.3% falls within the top ten clones. Sequenced: peripheral blood. The source is a woman in her sixties or seventies with COVID-19, enrolled during active disease.

The chain joins TRBV10-3 to TRBJ2-3; 16 bases line up with TRBD2. The CDR3 sequence is 20 residues long. V was pared by 1 base and J by 4 bases, with 11 bases of the junction left unmatched. The germline CDR1 and CDR2 sequences are ENHRY and SYGVKD. The CDR3 reads CAISEFPGTSGRAEADTQYF. The CDR3 DNA sequence: TGTGCCATCAGTGAGTTTCCCGGGACTAGCGGGAGGGCTGAAGCAGATACGCAGTATTTT.

The chain combines TRBV15 with TRBJ2-5; 7 bases map to TRBD2. Germline CDR1 reads LNHNV; CDR2 reads YYDKDF (reference sequence). The CDR3 extends over 17 amino acids. Losses at the gene ends were 0 bases for V and 5 bases for J; bases not matched to a gene: 12. CDR3 DNA sequence: TGTGCCACCAGCAGAGATGGAGTGGGACTATACCTGGAGACCCAGTACTTC. It specifies CATSRDGVGLYLETQYF.

This chain connects TRBV4-1 to TRBJ2-1; 8 nucleotides agree with TRBD2. The V gene's germline CDR1 is MGHRA and CDR2 YSYEKL. J gave up 1 base and V 0 bases, and 11 bases lay outside the gene matches. The CDR3 contains 19 residues. The CDR3 region has the DNA TGCGCCAGCAGCCAAGATTGGGCCGGGGCGGGAGGTTCCTACAATGAGCAGTTCTTC. This sequence encodes CASSQDWAGAGGSYNEQFF.